This is a list of T cell receptor beta chains from one sample in a study of cytomegalovirus exposure and HLA in healthy donors. TCRdb keeps only in-frame clones here, not all; method: immunoSEQ multiplex PCR. This repertoire shows 130,000 to 150,000 clones, nearly 80% found once; its top ten account for roughly 3.1%. Material: PBMCs. The receptors originated from a man aged 35 to 55 in good health and CMV-seropositive. Both conserved end residues are part of each CDR3. The order of the fields is D gene, clone size, J gene, V gene, CDR3 length, CDR3 DNA, CDR3 protein. A D gene is named only where the DNA matches it firmly. Rows may omit the clone size; those that give it use once, few, many or a size class.

d_call: -
clone_size: -
j_call: TRBJ1-5
v_call: TRBV28
cdr3_length: 14
cdr3_nt: TGTGCCAGCAGTTTAGGGGTGAGGGATGAGCCCCAGCATTTT
cdr3_aa: CASSLGVRDEPQHF

d_call: TRBD1
clone_size: -
j_call: TRBJ2-7
v_call: TRBV7-6
cdr3_length: 15
cdr3_nt: TGTGCCAGCAGCTTAGGTCAGGGACAGAACTACGAGCAGTACTTC
cdr3_aa: CASSLGQGQNYEQYF

d_call: TRBD1
clone_size: -
j_call: TRBJ2-5
v_call: TRBV9
cdr3_length: 18
cdr3_nt: TGTGCCAGCATTCTTCCGGGGACAGGGGAATGTCACCAAGAGACCCAGTACTTC
cdr3_aa: CASILPGTGECHQETQYF

d_call: -
clone_size: -
j_call: TRBJ2-7
v_call: TRBV29-1
cdr3_length: 12
cdr3_nt: TGCAGCGTTGACGACGGTGGTAGCGGGCAGTACTTC
cdr3_aa: CSVDDGGSGQYF

d_call: TRBD2
clone_size: once
j_call: TRBJ2-7
v_call: TRBV6-5
cdr3_length: 14
cdr3_nt: TGTGCCAGCAGACCACTAGCGGGACTATACGAGCAGTACTTC
cdr3_aa: CASRPLAGLYEQYF

d_call: TRBD1
clone_size: once
j_call: TRBJ1-5
v_call: TRBV27
cdr3_length: 17
cdr3_nt: TGTGCCAGCAGACTTTTCGGGGGACAGGAGGGGGATCAGCCCCAGCATTTT
cdr3_aa: CASRLFGGQEGDQPQHF

d_call: TRBD1
clone_size: -
j_call: TRBJ1-5
v_call: TRBV18
cdr3_length: 15
cdr3_nt: TGTGCCAGCTCCCCCAGACAGGGGTTGAATCAGCCCCAGCATTTT
cdr3_aa: CASSPRQGLNQPQHF

d_call: TRBD1
clone_size: -
j_call: TRBJ1-3
v_call: TRBV5-1
cdr3_length: 14
cdr3_nt: TGCGCCAGCAGCTCGAACAGGGGTGGAAACACCATATATTTT
cdr3_aa: CASSSNRGGNTIYF

d_call: TRBD2
clone_size: -
j_call: TRBJ2-1
v_call: TRBV4-1
cdr3_length: 15
cdr3_nt: TGCGCCAGCAGCCCGATAGCGGGTTCCTACAATGAGCAGTTCTTC
cdr3_aa: CASSPIAGSYNEQFF

d_call: TRBD2
clone_size: -
j_call: TRBJ2-7
v_call: TRBV19
cdr3_length: 15
cdr3_nt: TGTGCCAGTAGTATGTGGACTAGCGGAGGCTACGAGCAGTACTTC
cdr3_aa: CASSMWTSGGYEQYF

d_call: -
clone_size: -
j_call: TRBJ2-5
v_call: TRBV7-9
cdr3_length: 14
cdr3_nt: TGTGCCAGCAGCTTAGCGGCTGTACAAGAGACCCAGTACTTC
cdr3_aa: CASSLAAVQETQYF

d_call: TRBD2
clone_size: few
j_call: TRBJ2-7
v_call: TRBV7-9
cdr3_length: 16
cdr3_nt: TGTGCCAGCAGCTTACTCATCGCGGGAGGGCAGGACGAGCAGTACTTC
cdr3_aa: CASSLLIAGGQDEQYF

d_call: -
clone_size: -
j_call: TRBJ2-3
v_call: TRBV7-9
cdr3_length: 16
cdr3_nt: TGTTCCAGCAGATGGAGCCTAGCGCCGCCGGGTGATACGCAGTATTTT
cdr3_aa: CSSRWSLAPPGDTQYF

d_call: -
clone_size: once
j_call: TRBJ1-2
v_call: TRBV6-6
cdr3_length: 15
cdr3_nt: TGTGCCAGCAGTCTCTCTGGGACCAGGGGCAATGGCTACACCTTC
cdr3_aa: CASSLSGTRGNGYTF

d_call: -
clone_size: few
j_call: TRBJ2-1
v_call: TRBV29-1
cdr3_length: 13
cdr3_nt: TGCAGCGTTGAGACCAGGGCCTACAATGAGCAGTTCTTC
cdr3_aa: CSVETRAYNEQFF

d_call: -
clone_size: once
j_call: TRBJ1-2
v_call: TRBV5-6
cdr3_length: 13
cdr3_nt: TGTGCCAGCAGCCCCTACCCCCTCTATGGCTACACCTTC
cdr3_aa: CASSPYPLYGYTF

d_call: -
clone_size: many
j_call: TRBJ2-3
v_call: TRBV4-1
cdr3_length: 16
cdr3_nt: TGCGCCAGCAGCCTTTCCCCAGGGGCAGGGATGGATACGCAGTATTTT
cdr3_aa: CASSLSPGAGMDTQYF

d_call: -
clone_size: once
j_call: TRBJ2-2
v_call: TRBV9
cdr3_length: 15
cdr3_nt: TGTGCCAGCAGCGTAGCAGGGAAGGGCGCCGGGGAGCTGTTTTTT
cdr3_aa: CASSVAGKGAGELFF

d_call: TRBD1
clone_size: -
j_call: TRBJ2-7
v_call: TRBV5-4
cdr3_length: 14
cdr3_nt: TGTGCCAGCAGCGAAGGGACAGACCCCTACGAGCAGTACTTC
cdr3_aa: CASSEGTDPYEQYF

d_call: TRBD1
clone_size: -
j_call: TRBJ2-3
v_call: TRBV5-4
cdr3_length: 16
cdr3_nt: TGTGCCAGCAGCGCCCGACAGGGAAGGGAGACAGATACGCAGTATTTT
cdr3_aa: CASSARQGRETDTQYF

d_call: TRBD1
clone_size: few
j_call: TRBJ1-4
v_call: TRBV4-3
cdr3_length: 16
cdr3_nt: TGCGCCAGCAGCCTACAATACGGGACAGGTGACGAAAAACTGTTTTTT
cdr3_aa: CASSLQYGTGDEKLFF

d_call: -
clone_size: once
j_call: TRBJ2-2
v_call: TRBV7-9
cdr3_length: 16
cdr3_nt: TGTGCCAGCACCCCTCCTGGAGGCGGATACACCGGGGAGCTGTTTTTT
cdr3_aa: CASTPPGGGYTGELFF

d_call: -
clone_size: -
j_call: TRBJ2-1
v_call: TRBV21-1
cdr3_length: 18
cdr3_nt: TGTGCCAGCAGCAAAGCGCTACCGGGATGGGAGTCCTACAATGAGCAGTTCTTC
cdr3_aa: CASSKALPGWESYNEQFF

d_call: -
clone_size: -
j_call: TRBJ2-7
v_call: TRBV27
cdr3_length: 20
cdr3_nt: TGTGCCAGCAGACGGCCTTTACGTTCTATCCAGGGCGACAATAAATACGAGCAGTACTTC
cdr3_aa: CASRRPLRSIQGDNKYEQYF

d_call: -
clone_size: -
j_call: TRBJ1-1
v_call: TRBV6-1
cdr3_length: 13
cdr3_nt: TGTGCCAGCAGCGATAGACACGGAGGTGAAGCTTTCTTT
cdr3_aa: CASSDRHGGEAFF

d_call: TRBD1
clone_size: -
j_call: TRBJ2-7
v_call: TRBV27
cdr3_length: 13
cdr3_nt: TGTGCCACCACCCGATCAGGGGGCCACGAGCAGTACTTC
cdr3_aa: CATTRSGGHEQYF

d_call: TRBD2
clone_size: -
j_call: TRBJ2-3
v_call: TRBV29-1
cdr3_length: 13
cdr3_nt: TGCAGCGTTTCTAGCGGCTACACAGATACGCAGTATTTT
cdr3_aa: CSVSSGYTDTQYF

d_call: -
clone_size: -
j_call: TRBJ2-2
v_call: TRBV28
cdr3_length: 12
cdr3_nt: TGTGCCAGCAGCCGGTACGGCGGGGAGCTGTTTTTT
cdr3_aa: CASSRYGGELFF

d_call: TRBD1
clone_size: -
j_call: TRBJ2-2
v_call: TRBV5-1
cdr3_length: 15
cdr3_nt: TGCGCCAGCAGCTTTGGACAGGGGGCAACCGGGGAGCTGTTTTTT
cdr3_aa: CASSFGQGATGELFF

d_call: TRBD1
clone_size: -
j_call: TRBJ1-1
v_call: TRBV27
cdr3_length: 14
cdr3_nt: TGTGCCAGCAGTTTCCGGACAGGGAACACTGAAGCTTTCTTT
cdr3_aa: CASSFRTGNTEAFF

d_call: -
clone_size: -
j_call: TRBJ2-6
v_call: TRBV6-1
cdr3_length: 15
cdr3_nt: TGTGCCAGCACCTCCAGGGTATCCGGGGCCAACGTCCTGACTTTC
cdr3_aa: CASTSRVSGANVLTF

d_call: -
clone_size: once
j_call: TRBJ2-3
v_call: TRBV7-7
cdr3_length: 15
cdr3_nt: TGTGCCAGCAGCCCACAGGGATCTAGCACAGATACGCAGTATTTT
cdr3_aa: CASSPQGSSTDTQYF

d_call: -
clone_size: -
j_call: TRBJ2-1
v_call: TRBV27
cdr3_length: 14
cdr3_nt: TGTGCCAGCACCCGGGACTTCTCCTACAATGAGCAGTTCTTC
cdr3_aa: CASTRDFSYNEQFF

d_call: -
clone_size: once
j_call: TRBJ1-5
v_call: TRBV19
cdr3_length: 15
cdr3_nt: TGTGCCAGTAGTATGACATCCTATAGCAATCAGCCCCAGCATTTT
cdr3_aa: CASSMTSYSNQPQHF

d_call: TRBD2
clone_size: -
j_call: TRBJ2-1
v_call: TRBV9
cdr3_length: 15
cdr3_nt: TGTGCCAGCAGCGGAGCGGGGGGCGGGTACAATGAGCAGTTCTTC
cdr3_aa: CASSGAGGGYNEQFF

d_call: -
clone_size: -
j_call: TRBJ2-6
v_call: TRBV7-2
cdr3_length: 14
cdr3_nt: TGTGCCAGCAGCGCCCTACCCGGGGCCAACGTCCTGACTTTC
cdr3_aa: CASSALPGANVLTF

d_call: TRBD2
clone_size: -
j_call: TRBJ2-7
v_call: TRBV7-9
cdr3_length: 13
cdr3_nt: TGTGCCAGCAGGTCAGCGGGGGCAGGGGAGCAGTACTTC
cdr3_aa: CASRSAGAGEQYF

d_call: -
clone_size: -
j_call: TRBJ2-5
v_call: TRBV7-9
cdr3_length: 14
cdr3_nt: TGTTCCAGCAGCCAAGGGGGGAGGGGAGAGACCCAGTACTTC
cdr3_aa: CSSSQGGRGETQYF

d_call: TRBD1
clone_size: -
j_call: TRBJ1-1
v_call: TRBV11-3
cdr3_length: 16
cdr3_nt: TGTGCCAGCAGCTTGGGACAGGGGTCCATGAACACTGAAGCTTTCTTT
cdr3_aa: CASSLGQGSMNTEAFF

d_call: -
clone_size: once
j_call: TRBJ1-2
v_call: TRBV6-1
cdr3_length: 14
cdr3_nt: TGTGCCAGCAGCGAACAGATCGTTAACTATGGCTACACCTTC
cdr3_aa: CASSEQIVNYGYTF

d_call: -
clone_size: -
j_call: TRBJ2-3
v_call: TRBV2
cdr3_length: 13
cdr3_nt: TGTGCCAGTGGGTACAGGGACACAGATACGCAGTATTTT
cdr3_aa: CASGYRDTDTQYF

d_call: -
clone_size: few
j_call: TRBJ1-1
v_call: TRBV13
cdr3_length: 15
cdr3_nt: TGTGCCAGCAGCTTATGGGGGGGACGAAACACTGAAGCTTTCTTT
cdr3_aa: CASSLWGGRNTEAFF

d_call: -
clone_size: -
j_call: TRBJ2-1
v_call: TRBV19
cdr3_length: 12
cdr3_nt: TGTGCCAGCAGTGCCAGGTCAAATGAGCAGTTCTTC
cdr3_aa: CASSARSNEQFF

d_call: -
clone_size: -
j_call: TRBJ2-7
v_call: TRBV15
cdr3_length: 13
cdr3_nt: TGTGCCACCAGCAGAGAGGGGGGCTACGAGCAGTACTTC
cdr3_aa: CATSREGGYEQYF

d_call: TRBD2
clone_size: -
j_call: TRBJ2-3
v_call: TRBV28
cdr3_length: 14
cdr3_nt: TGTGCCAGCAGTTTCGGCGGGAGGGCAGATACGCAGTATTTT
cdr3_aa: CASSFGGRADTQYF

d_call: TRBD1
clone_size: -
j_call: TRBJ1-1
v_call: TRBV11-2
cdr3_length: 13
cdr3_nt: TGTGCCAGCAGCTTGTCTTTGGACAGGGAAGCTTTCTTT
cdr3_aa: CASSLSLDREAFF

d_call: -
clone_size: once
j_call: TRBJ2-7
v_call: TRBV6-5
cdr3_length: 15
cdr3_nt: TGTGCCAGCAGTTACACTACAGGGTTCTCCTACGAGCAGTACTTC
cdr3_aa: CASSYTTGFSYEQYF

d_call: -
clone_size: few
j_call: TRBJ1-1
v_call: TRBV5-5
cdr3_length: 15
cdr3_nt: TGTGCCAGCAGCTTGACAGGTGGCCGTGGCACTGAAGCTTTCTTT
cdr3_aa: CASSLTGGRGTEAFF

d_call: TRBD1
clone_size: -
j_call: TRBJ2-7
v_call: TRBV19
cdr3_length: 16
cdr3_nt: TGTGCCAGTTCTCAAACCCAGGGGGCGGAAGCCTACGAGCAGTACTTC
cdr3_aa: CASSQTQGAEAYEQYF

d_call: -
clone_size: -
j_call: TRBJ2-2
v_call: TRBV15
cdr3_length: 16
cdr3_nt: TGTGCCACCAGCGTAGACAGGGCGGGAAACACCGGGGAGCTGTTTTTT
cdr3_aa: CATSVDRAGNTGELFF

d_call: -
clone_size: -
j_call: TRBJ1-3
v_call: TRBV19
cdr3_length: 15
cdr3_nt: TGTGCCAGTAGTCCTCGTCGACTTGGAGGAAACACCATATATTTT
cdr3_aa: CASSPRRLGGNTIYF

d_call: TRBD1
clone_size: once
j_call: TRBJ2-2
v_call: TRBV6-5
cdr3_length: 15
cdr3_nt: TGTGCCAGCAGTTACGCCAGGGGGTCAACCGGGGAGCTGTTTTTT
cdr3_aa: CASSYARGSTGELFF

d_call: TRBD2
clone_size: -
j_call: TRBJ2-1
v_call: TRBV7-8
cdr3_length: 15
cdr3_nt: TGTGCCAGCAGCCAAAGCGGGATCCTATACAATGAGCAGTTCTTC
cdr3_aa: CASSQSGILYNEQFF

d_call: -
clone_size: -
j_call: TRBJ2-1
v_call: TRBV7-9
cdr3_length: 17
cdr3_nt: TGTGCCAGCAGCTCCCCGGACAGCTACTACCTCAGAGATGAGCAGTTCTTC
cdr3_aa: CASSSPDSYYLRDEQFF

d_call: TRBD2
clone_size: -
j_call: TRBJ2-2
v_call: TRBV30
cdr3_length: 14
cdr3_nt: TGTGCCTGGAGTACGGGACTAGCCACCGGGGAGCTGTTTTTT
cdr3_aa: CAWSTGLATGELFF